This TCR beta chain was recorded in a study of blood T cell repertoires in COVID-19. Study as a whole: T cells, B-cell-depleted T cells, or PBMCs supplied cDNA or gDNA.

The CDR3 runs 12 residues. V shed 2 bases and J shed 9 bases, with 13 bases lying between them. The V gene's germline CDR1 is GTSNPN and CDR2 SVGIG (reference sequence). Using immunoSEQ multiplex PCR, the repertoire was profiled, and TCRdb retains in-frame clones only, with some absent. The sample carries hundreds of thousands of clones, approximately 86% recorded once. Recruitment covered some 25 US areas and drew participants whose ages spanned roughly 18 to 100 years. Participants' reported clinical history set cohort assignment. The sequencing input was PBMCs or T cells enriched from blood (not recorded which). The rearrangement joins TRBV30 to TRBJ1-1; D may be TRBD1 (5 bases). The receptor was isolated from a woman younger than 45 who had recovered from COVID-19. The CDR3 sequence: CAWSPGGDQAFF. CDR3 bases: TGTGCCTGGAGTCCCGGGGGTGACCAAGCTTTCTTT.